A selection of T cell receptor beta chains follows, all from one sample in a study of TIL therapy for anti-PD-1-resistant metastatic lung cancer. The assay was immunoSEQ multiplex PCR, and TCRdb's table has in-frame clones only and misses some. This sample has 57,000 or so clones, with around 86% found just once. The source material was blood, sampled at baseline. These TCRs come from a person between 25 and 80 years old with non-small cell lung cancer. Both conserved end residues are trimmed from each CDR3.

j_call: TRBJ1-2
v_call: TRBV6-5
cdr3_aa: ASSSASGNYGYT

j_call: TRBJ1-6
v_call: TRBV3-1/TRBV3-2
cdr3_aa: ASSLRGGESPLH

j_call: TRBJ2-3
v_call: TRBV6-5
cdr3_aa: ASSPWTGGADTQY

j_call: TRBJ1-1
v_call: TRBV18
cdr3_aa: ASSLSGVGGTEAF

j_call: TRBJ1-5
v_call: TRBV11-3
cdr3_aa: ASSLAYRGTRPQH

j_call: TRBJ2-3
v_call: TRBV5-1
cdr3_aa: ASSLNLAGGGKTDTQY

j_call: TRBJ1-1
v_call: TRBV12-5
cdr3_aa: ASGLGSGGLPEAF

j_call: TRBJ2-2
v_call: TRBV3-1/TRBV3-2
cdr3_aa: ASSQVHTGELF

j_call: TRBJ2-1
v_call: TRBV2
cdr3_aa: ASSAGLAGGSQF

j_call: TRBJ1-2
v_call: TRBV6-5
cdr3_aa: ASSVGDRFDGYT

j_call: TRBJ1-1
v_call: TRBV19
cdr3_aa: ASSTLTEAF

j_call: TRBJ2-7
v_call: TRBV5-5
cdr3_aa: ASSLGQLFYEQY

j_call: TRBJ1-5
v_call: TRBV11-2
cdr3_aa: ASSSGQGDYQPQH

j_call: TRBJ2-7
v_call: TRBV14
cdr3_aa: ASSGFSNRNEQY

j_call: TRBJ2-2
v_call: TRBV7-9
cdr3_aa: ASSLAPGLPAELF

j_call: TRBJ2-3
v_call: TRBV7-3
cdr3_aa: ASSPGQATDTQY

j_call: TRBJ1-1
v_call: TRBV28
cdr3_aa: ASKGQGMTEAF

j_call: TRBJ2-1
v_call: TRBV18
cdr3_aa: ASSPGTSSNNEQF

j_call: TRBJ2-2
v_call: TRBV6-5
cdr3_aa: ASSYVENTGELF

j_call: TRBJ1-1
v_call: TRBV27
cdr3_aa: ASRSITEAF

j_call: TRBJ1-6
v_call: TRBV2
cdr3_aa: ASKQGAGSPLH

j_call: TRBJ2-7
v_call: TRBV30
cdr3_aa: AWKPRRWSNSTLRLRQY

j_call: TRBJ1-4
v_call: TRBV19
cdr3_aa: ASSIARVAANEKLF

j_call: TRBJ2-7
v_call: TRBV2
cdr3_aa: ASSSSWPDYEQY

j_call: TRBJ1-2
v_call: TRBV4-1
cdr3_aa: ASSQDGQGQYGYT

j_call: TRBJ1-1
v_call: TRBV30
cdr3_aa: AWRRGGNTEAF

j_call: TRBJ2-7
v_call: TRBV28
cdr3_aa: ASSSNRGMDYEQY

j_call: TRBJ1-6
v_call: TRBV28
cdr3_aa: ASILGGQVNSPLH

j_call: TRBJ2-7
v_call: TRBV5-1
cdr3_aa: ASSQRDGTYEQY

j_call: TRBJ1-4
v_call: TRBV5-1
cdr3_aa: ASSLGGTKLF

j_call: TRBJ2-7
v_call: TRBV3-1/TRBV3-2
cdr3_aa: ASSLDGQGSYEQY

j_call: TRBJ1-2
v_call: TRBV6-1
cdr3_aa: ASSEESGEDYGYT

j_call: TRBJ2-1
v_call: TRBV7-2
cdr3_aa: ASSSRRGGYNEQF

j_call: TRBJ2-1
v_call: TRBV28
cdr3_aa: ASSSSGGAYNEQF

j_call: TRBJ2-2
v_call: TRBV30
cdr3_aa: AWRSGDRGWTGELF

j_call: TRBJ1-1
v_call: TRBV18
cdr3_aa: ASSPPTGPHPNTEAF

j_call: TRBJ2-3
v_call: TRBV6-1
cdr3_aa: ASSERSGDADTQY

j_call: TRBJ1-1
v_call: TRBV5-1
cdr3_aa: ASSYLVDTEAF

j_call: TRBJ1-1
v_call: TRBV5-5
cdr3_aa: ASSPRQGNTEAF

j_call: TRBJ1-6
v_call: TRBV7-2
cdr3_aa: ASSLVEGGPRDNSPLH

j_call: TRBJ1-2
v_call: TRBV12-3/TRBV12-4
cdr3_aa: ASSYGRNGYT